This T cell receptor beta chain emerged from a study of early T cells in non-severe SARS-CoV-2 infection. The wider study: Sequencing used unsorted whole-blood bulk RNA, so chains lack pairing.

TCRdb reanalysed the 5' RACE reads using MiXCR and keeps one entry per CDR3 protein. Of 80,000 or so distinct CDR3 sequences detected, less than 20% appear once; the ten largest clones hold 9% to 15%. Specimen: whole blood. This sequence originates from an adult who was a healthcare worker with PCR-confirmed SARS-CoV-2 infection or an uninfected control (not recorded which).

The CDR3 spells CSARAPQGAFEKLFF. CDR3 nucleotides: TGCAGTGCTAGAGCCCCTCAGGGGGCTTTCGAAAAACTGTTTTTT. The chain uses TRBV20-1 and TRBJ1-4; 8 bases are a match to TRBD1. CDR3 length: 15 residues. Germline lookup yields CDR1 DFQATT and CDR2 SNEGSKA (reference sequence). Trimming removed 1 base from V and 8 bases from J; junction bases left unmatched: 9.